Each of the 30 T cell receptor beta chains below was sequenced from the same sample in a study of shared clonotypes between healthy human individuals. CD45RO-negative CD8 cells positively selected for CCR7 made up the naive population, which excluded terminally differentiated effector memory CD45RA+ cells. Measured with immunoSEQ multiplex PCR; TCRdb has only the in-frame clones, and not every one. Altogether hundreds of thousands of clones are present, roughly 98% being singletons, with the ten largest covering 0.3%. Sequencing used naive CD8+ T cells sorted from blood. Source of these receptors: a man in his thirties or forties in good health.

This chain joins TRBV19 and TRBJ1-2; the D is unclear. Germline V lookup: CDR1 LNHDA, CDR2 SQIVND (reference sequence). The V and J ends lost 8 bases and 6 bases respectively, with 13 bases between them. The CDR3 is 12 amino acids. The CDR3 bases are TGTGCCAGTTATAGCAATATGCATGGCTACACCTTC. Protein product: CASYSNMHGYTF.

This clone was counted a single time. The rearrangement links TRBV29-1 to TRBJ2-1; D remains unclear. The V and J ends lost 3 bases and 0 bases respectively, with 12 bases between them. The CDR3 length is 15 residues. Germline V gene data show CDR1 as SQVTM and CDR2 as ANQGSEA. This chain's CDR3 is CSVEVAASSYNEQFF. CDR3 DNA: TGCAGCGTTGAGGTCGCGGCAAGCTCCTACAATGAGCAGTTCTTC.

The rearrangement links TRBV6-5 to TRBJ2-2; 11 bases agree with TRBD2. With V trimmed by 6 bases and J by 4 bases, 4 bases remained unmatched. CDR1 is MNHEY, CDR2 SVGAGI, per germline. This CDR3 comprises 15 residues. The CDR3 region has the DNA TGTGCCAGCAGGCAAGGACTAGCGGGCACCGGGGAGCTGTTTTTT. Its translation: CASRQGLAGTGELFF.

This clone was observed a single time. This sequence joins TRBV2 and TRBJ2-3, with 7 nucleotides matching TRBD2. The V segment lost 8 bases and the J segment 4 bases; nucleotides outside the gene matches: 9. The germline gives CDR1 SNHLY, CDR2 FYNNEI. CDR3 length equals 14 residues. CDR3 bases: TGTGCCAGCGAATCTAGCGGCGGGGCAGATACGCAGTATTTT. It codes for CASESSGGADTQYF.

The chain combines TRBV29-1 with TRBJ2-7, with 12 bases identical to TRBD2. CDR1 is SQVTM and CDR2 is ANQGSEA in the germline V gene. CDR3 length equals 14 residues. V dropped 7 bases and J dropped 2; count of bases not matched to a gene: 6. The CDR3 DNA follows: TGCAGCGCGAGACTAGCGGGGGAAACCTACGAGCAGTACTTC. Translating gives CSARLAGETYEQYF.

The chain recombines TRBV28 with TRBJ2-7, with 9 nucleotides matching TRBD1. Trimming at V came to 6 bases and at J to 1 base, leaving 10 bases not matched to a gene. Germline assignment: CDR1 MDHEN and CDR2 SYDVKM. The CDR3 length is 16 residues. The CDR3 is CASSVGTGSRSYEQYF. The CDR3 region has the DNA TGTGCCAGCAGCGTCGGGACAGGGAGTAGGTCCTACGAGCAGTACTTC.

The chain combines TRBV7-9 with TRBJ2-7; D is unclear. Trimming shortened V by 4 bases and J by 7 bases, and 11 bases separated the two germline ends. There are 12 residues in the CDR3. CDR1 SEHNR and CDR2 FQNEAQ come from the germline V gene (reference sequence). The CDR3 DNA follows: TGTGCCAGCAGCTCAACCGTTCGGGAGCAGTACTTC. This gives the protein CASSSTVREQYF.

V usage is TRBV6-5 and J usage is TRBJ1-2; a weak D match, TRBD1 (5 bases). The CDR3 length is 13 residues. Trimming stripped 6 bases from V and 7 bases from J, with 15 bases between. The V gene's germline CDR1 is MNHEY and CDR2 SVGAGI. The CDR3 DNA sequence: TGTGCCAGCAGCCACGGGACGGGTGTTGGCTACACCTTC. This translates into CASSHGTGVGYTF.

The chain has TRBV7-6 and TRBJ2-7, with 9 bases lining up with TRBD2. The CDR3 is 17 amino acids. Germline CDR1 SGHVS, CDR2 FNYEAQ. J was trimmed by 4 bases and V by 5 bases; bases with no gene match: 15. The CDR3, as DNA: TGTGCCAGCAGCCCCACCAGGAGGACTAGCGATTGGTACGAGCAGTACTTC. Protein sequence: CASSPTRRTSDWYEQYF.

The chain is built from TRBV6-5 and TRBJ2-1, with D perhaps matching TRBD2 (5 bases). V shed 5 bases and J shed 0 bases, with 11 bases lying between them. The CDR3 length is 15 residues. CDR1 is MNHEY and CDR2 is SVGAGI in the germline V gene. The CDR3 DNA sequence: TGTGCCAGCAGTAATAGCGAGAGCTCCTACAATGAGCAGTTCTTC. Translated, it gives CASSNSESSYNEQFF.

The chain has TRBV6-1 and TRBJ2-7; D not resolved. The V gene lost 3 bases and the J gene lost 5 bases, with 17 bases spanning the gap. The CDR3 is 15 residues long. CDR1 MNHNS and CDR2 SASEGT come from the germline V gene. This chain's CDR3 is CASSDEYLSPHEQYF. CDR3 nucleotides: TGTGCCAGCAGTGATGAGTACTTGTCCCCCCACGAGCAGTACTTC.

The rearrangement links TRBV21-1 to TRBJ2-2. TRBV21-1 is noted as a pseudogene. The CDR3 sequence is 14 residues long. For the CDR3, the DNA is TGTGCCAGCAGCAAAGCGGAAGAAACCGGGGAGCTGTTTTTT. This gives the protein CASSKAEETGELFF.

The genes are TRBV30 and TRBJ2-7; 9 bases line up with TRBD2. The V gene end was trimmed by 2 bases and the J gene end by 3 bases; junction bases not matched to a gene: 14. CDR3 length: 17 residues. CDR1 is GTSNPN, CDR2 SVGIG, per germline (reference sequence). CDR3 bases: TGTGCCTGGAGTTCCCGAATTAGCGGGAGTCAAAACTACGAGCAGTACTTC. Encoded protein: CAWSSRISGSQNYEQYF. The full variable domain, with the rest looked up from reference TRBV30 and TRBJ2-7, is SQTIHQWPATLVQPVGSPLSLECTVEGTSNPNLYWYRQAAGRGLQLLFYSVGIGQISSEVPQNLSASRPQDRQFILSSKKLLLSDSGFYLCAWSSRISGSQNYEQYFGPGTRLTVT.

This CDR3 is CASSPRVGLSGPYNEQFF. In DNA form, the CDR3 reads TGTGCCAGCAGCCCGCGGGTAGGGTTATCAGGTCCCTACAATGAGCAGTTCTTC. V usage is TRBV7-8 and J usage is TRBJ2-1; D possibly corresponds to TRBD2 (5 bases). Trimming stripped 5 bases from V and 2 bases from J, with 22 bases between. This CDR3 is 18 amino acids long. CDR1 is SGHVS, CDR2 FQNEAQ, per germline.

This clone was seen a single time. This rearrangement joins TRBV7-6 to TRBJ2-5, with 7 positions matching TRBD1. Germline trimming cut 5 bases from V and 0 bases from J; bases unmatched to any gene: 12. Germline loops: CDR1 SGHVS, CDR2 FNYEAQ. This CDR3 has 17 amino acids. As DNA, the CDR3 is TGTGCCAGCAGCCCCGGGACAGCACTAACCTACCAAGAGACCCAGTACTTC. Translated: CASSPGTALTYQETQYF.

The V call is TRBV5-4, the J call TRBJ2-7; tentative D call: TRBD2 (5 bases). The CDR3 has 15 residues. The germline CDR1 and CDR2 sequences are SGHNT and YYREEE (reference sequence). Trimming removed 0 bases from V and 2 bases from J, with 12 bases in between. CDR3 sequence reads: CASSLEAGGTYEQYF. CDR3 in DNA: TGTGCCAGCAGCTTGGAAGCAGGAGGAACCTACGAGCAGTACTTC.

The chain is built from TRBV7-6 and TRBJ2-2; either TRBD1 or TRBD2 may supply D (5 bases each). Germline CDR1 SGHVS, CDR2 FNYEAQ. The CDR3 contains 13 residues. The V gene lost 11 bases and the J gene lost 3 bases, with 13 bases spanning the gap. The CDR3 DNA sequence: TGTGCCTTAAGGGGAGAAGACACCGGGGAGCTGTTTTTT. The encoded protein is CALRGEDTGELFF.

V gene TRBV5-1 combines with J gene TRBJ2-2; D may be TRBD2 (5 bases). The CDR3 runs to 17 residues. Germline values: CDR1 SGHRS, CDR2 YFSETQ. Trimming left V 5 bases short and J 3 bases short, with 20 bases between. The CDR3 nucleotides read TGCGCCAGCAGTTGGGCGGAGGTGAGCCTCCACACCGGGGAGCTGTTTTTT. It is translated as CASSWAEVSLHTGELFF.

The chain has TRBV7-9 and TRBJ2-7; D remains ambiguous. The CDR3 contains 11 residues. The V and J ends lost 5 bases and 0 bases respectively, with 2 bases between them. CDR1 and CDR2 from the germline V gene are SEHNR and FQNEAQ (reference sequence). CDR3 nucleotide sequence: TGTGCCAGCAGCAACTCCTACGAGCAGTACTTC. Translated: CASSNSYEQYF. Full variable domain (missing parts from reference TRBV7-9 and TRBJ2-7): DTGVSQNPRHKITKRGQNVTFRCDPISEHNRLYWYRQTLGQGPEFLTYFQNEAQLEKSRLLSDRFSAERPKGSFSTLEIQRTEQGDSAMYLCASSNSYEQYFGPGTRLTVT.

The rearrangement uses TRBV5-6 and TRBJ2-2, with 7 bases matching TRBD1. There are 17 residues in the CDR3. The trim removed 4 bases at V and 3 bases at J, leaving 12 bases unmatched. Germline values: CDR1 SGHDT, CDR2 YYEEEE. The CDR3 DNA reads as TGTGCCAGCAGCCCTAGATTGACAGGGCTCGACACCGGGGAGCTGTTTTTT. This gives the protein CASSPRLTGLDTGELFF.

This chain connects TRBV7-9 to TRBJ1-4; a weak D match, TRBD1 (5 bases). The CDR3 has 16 residues. Deletions cut 5 bases from V and 3 bases from J, with 16 bases between. Germline assignment: CDR1 SEHNR and CDR2 FQNEAQ (reference sequence). The CDR3 DNA follows: TGTGCCAGCAGCGACTACGCAGGGAGGGCTAATGAAAAACTGTTTTTT. Translating it yields CASSDYAGRANEKLFF.

V and J are TRBV18 and TRBJ2-7; a possible D gene is TRBD1 (5 bases). Germline V gives CDR1 KGHSH, CDR2 LQKENI. The CDR3 length is 14 residues. Trimming took 4 bases from V and 3 from J, leaving 13 bases between them. CDR3 in amino acids: CASSLEQVNYEQYF. The CDR3 coding sequence is TGTGCCAGCTCACTCGAACAGGTAAACTACGAGCAGTACTTC.

The chain recombines TRBV9 with TRBJ1-2, with D uncertain. The CDR3 extends over 11 amino acids. Germline V gene lookup returns CDR1 SGDLS and CDR2 YYNGEE. V was shortened by 0 bases and J by 6 bases, with 3 bases between the two germline ends. CDR3: CASSVADGYTF. CDR3 in DNA: TGTGCCAGCAGCGTAGCCGATGGCTACACCTTC.

The genes are TRBV6-8 and TRBJ1-2; 8 bases align to TRBD1. This CDR3 is 17 amino acids long. The V gene end was trimmed by 2 bases and the J gene end by 4 bases; junction bases not matched to a gene: 12. The germline gives CDR1 MNHGY, CDR2 SAAAGT. CDR3 in amino acids: CASSYPRQGCRCYGYTF. The CDR3 DNA follows: TGTGCCAGCAGTTACCCCCGACAGGGGTGTCGATGCTATGGCTACACCTTC.

The chain is built from TRBV30 and TRBJ2-3, with 11 bases identical to TRBD2. After removal of 5 bases from V and 6 bases from J, the junction contained 7 bases not matched to a gene. The CDR3 loop spans 14 amino acids. Germline V lookup: CDR1 GTSNPN, CDR2 SVGIG (reference sequence). CDR3 residues: CAWEPGLAEDTQYF. CDR3 DNA sequence: TGTGCCTGGGAGCCGGGACTAGCGGAGGATACGCAGTATTTT.

The chain recombines TRBV28 with TRBJ2-1; 9 bases are shared with TRBD1. Germline loops: CDR1 MDHEN, CDR2 SYDVKM. The junction had 11 bases not matched to a gene; V was cut back by 7 bases and J by 1 base. The CDR3 spans 17 residues. The CDR3 DNA reads TGTGCCAGCACGACCCGGGACAGGGTGACTTCCTACAATGAGCAGTTCTTC. This sequence encodes CASTTRDRVTSYNEQFF.

This chain joins TRBV29-1 and TRBJ2-1; D possibly matches TRBD1 or TRBD2 (5 bases each). CDR1 is SQVTM, CDR2 ANQGSEA, per germline. V was cut by 4 bases and J by 6 bases, with 13 bases left in between. The CDR3 contains 13 residues. The CDR3 DNA sequence: TGCAGCGTTGCAGGGACGACAACCAATGAGCAGTTCTTC. Translation gives CSVAGTTTNEQFF.

CDR3 sequence: CASSNLAGGNYNEQFF. The DNA for the CDR3 is TGTGCCAGCAGCAATCTAGCGGGAGGTAACTACAATGAGCAGTTCTTC. The gene calls are TRBV11-2 and TRBJ2-1; 11 bases agree with TRBD2. The CDR3 contains 16 residues. Per germline, CDR1 SGHAT and CDR2 FQNNGV. The ends lost 5 bases at V and 3 bases at J; junction bases unmatched: 6.

The J gene is TRBJ2-7, the V gene TRBV11-2; TRBD1 might be the D (5 bases). This CDR3 region has 13 residues. With 5 bases removed from V and 1 base from J, the gap between germline ends came to 9 bases. CDR1 and CDR2 (germline): SGHAT, FQNNGV. CDR3 coding DNA: TGTGCCAGCAGCGTACAGGATTCCTACGAGCAGTACTTC. Encoded protein: CASSVQDSYEQYF.

The chain carries TRBV7-8 and TRBJ2-1, with D perhaps matching TRBD2 (5 bases). Trimming removed 7 bases from V and 5 bases from J, with 27 bases in between. The CDR3 has 18 residues. The germline V gene encodes CDR1 SGHVS and CDR2 FQNEAQ. The CDR3 loop is CASTFGVPSSINHNEQFF. CDR3 coding DNA: TGTGCCAGCACCTTTGGGGTCCCCTCTAGCATTAACCACAATGAGCAGTTCTTC. Using reference TRBV7-8 and TRBJ2-1 for the parts outside the CDR3, the full variable domain is GAGVSQSPRYKVAKRGQDVALRCDPISGHVSLFWYQQALGQGPEFLTYFQNEAQLDKSGLPSDRFFAERPEGSVSTLKIQRTQQEDSAVYLCASTFGVPSSINHNEQFFGPGTRLTVL.